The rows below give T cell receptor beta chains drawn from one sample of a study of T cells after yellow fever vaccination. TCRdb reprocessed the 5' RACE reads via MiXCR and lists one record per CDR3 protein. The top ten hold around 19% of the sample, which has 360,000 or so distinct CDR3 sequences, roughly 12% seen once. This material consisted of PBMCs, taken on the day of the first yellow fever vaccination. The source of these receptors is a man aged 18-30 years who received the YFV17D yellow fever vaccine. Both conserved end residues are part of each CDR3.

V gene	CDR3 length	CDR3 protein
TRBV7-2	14	CASSSDSLGNTIYF
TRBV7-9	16	CASSLVPGTGAGGAFF
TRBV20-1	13	CSATPLAQETQYF
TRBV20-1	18	CSARDFTGQTSTNEKLFF
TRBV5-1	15	CASSGWDSKNYGYTF
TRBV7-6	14	CASTATVSVRELFF
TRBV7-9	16	CASSFLTDGRGYGYTF
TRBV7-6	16	CASTISAQSNTGELFF
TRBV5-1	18	CASSSAPGTGMYQETQYF
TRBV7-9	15	CASTGSGGSYNEQFF
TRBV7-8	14	CASSFESGYIGSFF
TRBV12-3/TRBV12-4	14	CASSFSGGYSPLHF
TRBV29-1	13	CSAQVQGNSPLHF
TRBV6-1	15	CASSTAGRPTYGYTF
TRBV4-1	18	CASSPIVRLAGDTDTQYF
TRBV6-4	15	CASSVSGGATDTQYF
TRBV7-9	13	CASSQYSGDEQFF
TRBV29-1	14	CSVESVSHTGELFF
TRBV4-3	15	CASSQESVSLSPLHF
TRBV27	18	CASSLSPPLAGSTDTQYF
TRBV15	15	CATSRGLGAGDTQYF
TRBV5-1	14	CASRRLEEGETQYF
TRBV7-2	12	CASSLTFYEQYF
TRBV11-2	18	CASSLELPGAEYTGELFF
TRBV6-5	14	CASSGNGHQETQYF
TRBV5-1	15	CASSLVQGAYNEQFF
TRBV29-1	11	CSVEDGDSADF
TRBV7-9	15	CASSLGSSSYNEQFF
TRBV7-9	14	CASSLGPPNTEAFF
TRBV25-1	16	CASSEFLRFSGDTQYF
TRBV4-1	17	CASSQDRGYQGPAGYTF
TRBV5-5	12	CASSLTEETQYF
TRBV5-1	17	CASSETGSTRSGNTIYF
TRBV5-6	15	CASSLLSAVNQPQHF
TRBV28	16	CASSPRGPGSNEKLFF
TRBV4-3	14	CASSQTAWGEKLFF
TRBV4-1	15	CASSQVKGIAGELFF
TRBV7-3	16	CASSLGPQLLNTEAFF
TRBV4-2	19	CASSQETSGGETSYNEQFF
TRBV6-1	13	CASGGASTDTQYF
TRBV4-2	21	CASSQEGLAGRAAMSTDTQYF